This T cell receptor beta chain appears in the sequencing data of a study of CD8 T cells in Susac syndrome. With random hexamers, reverse transcription was performed on roughly 0.45 to 1 ug of RNA. TCRdb reanalysed the immunoSEQ multiplex PCR reads using MiXCR and keeps one entry per CDR3 protein. Of 120,000 to 150,000 distinct CDR3 sequences listed, around 94% are singletons. The germline CDR1 and CDR2 sequences are SEHNR and FQNEAQ (reference sequence). This CDR3 spans 15 amino acids. V gave up 4 bases and J gave up 0 bases, with 7 bases separating them. The source is a human donor in good health. Sequenced material: CD8+ T cells from PBMCs. The chain has TRBV7-9 and TRBJ2-6; no clear D. CDR3 DNA: TGTGCCAGCAGCTCGACGGTCTCTGGGGCCAACGTCCTGACTTTC. Its translation is CASSSTVSGANVLTF.